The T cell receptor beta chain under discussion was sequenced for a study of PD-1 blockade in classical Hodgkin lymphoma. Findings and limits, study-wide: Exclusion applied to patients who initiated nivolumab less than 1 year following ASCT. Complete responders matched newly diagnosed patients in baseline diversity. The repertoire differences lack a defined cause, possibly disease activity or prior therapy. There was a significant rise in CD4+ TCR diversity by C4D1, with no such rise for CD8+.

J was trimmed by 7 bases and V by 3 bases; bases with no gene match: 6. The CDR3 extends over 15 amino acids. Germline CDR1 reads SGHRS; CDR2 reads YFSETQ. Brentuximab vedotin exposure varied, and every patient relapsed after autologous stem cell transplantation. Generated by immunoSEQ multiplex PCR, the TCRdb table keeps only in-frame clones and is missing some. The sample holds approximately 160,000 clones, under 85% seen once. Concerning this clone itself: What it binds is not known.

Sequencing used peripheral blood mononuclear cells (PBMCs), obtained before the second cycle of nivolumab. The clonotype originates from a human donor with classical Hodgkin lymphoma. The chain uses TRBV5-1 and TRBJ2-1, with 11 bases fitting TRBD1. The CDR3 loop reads CASSSGQGVWNEQFF. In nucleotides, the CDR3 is TGCGCCAGCAGCTCGGGACAGGGGGTGTGGAATGAGCAGTTCTTC.